This entry is about one TCR beta chain. Sample donors were healthy Caucasian individuals that came from Russia, aged roughly 6 to 100. This sample is drawn from a study of blood T cells in healthy people across ages. Germline V gene sequence: CDR1 MGHRA, CDR2 YSYEKL. CDR3 length: 15 residues. V lost 1 base and J lost 3, with 13 bases in between. Together with a sample-barcoded 5' primer, a J-beta primer mix was included in a second PCR lasting about 6 to 11 cycles. Each TCR beta cDNA got a 12-nucleotide random molecular identifier. TCRdb called the 5' RACE reads again in MiXCR, with one record for every CDR3 protein. The data hold around 1,700,000 distinct CDR3 sequences, with 28% observed a single time.

The source is a woman aged 25 to 39 in good health. V gene TRBV4-1 combines with J gene TRBJ2-7, with D possibly matching TRBD1 (5 bases). The sample was blood. In DNA, the CDR3 is TGCGCCAGCAGCCAAGTCGTCAGGGTAGGCTACGAGCAGTACTTC. As protein: CASSQVVRVGYEQYF.